This T cell receptor (beta chain) derives from a study of shared clonotypes between healthy human individuals. The assay was run at deep level. Unsorted PBMC replicate PCRs used approximately 300 ng DNA, 30,000 to 35,000 T cell genomes. The unsorted PBMC sample used ten immunoSEQ deep assay plates. Clones were read by immunoSEQ multiplex PCR, and TCRdb kept only the in-frame ones, dropping some. In the table there are roughly 500,000 clones, around 79% of which are singletons. V was clipped by 5 bases and J by 6 bases; unmatched bases: 10. This CDR3 contains 15 residues. Germline lookup yields CDR1 SGHTA and CDR2 FQGNSA.

Sequenced: PBMCs. This clonotype was sampled from a woman between 40 and 55 years old in good health. Some clones in this sample may be carry-over from other donors' samples. The chain links TRBV7-2 to TRBJ2-1, with TRBD1 matching 7 bases. The CDR3 DNA follows: TGTGCCAGCAGCCTTCCCCGACGGGACAGCAATGAGCAGTTCTTC. It yields the protein CASSLPRRDSNEQFF.